This TCR beta chain was sequenced for a study of shared clonotypes between healthy human individuals. In the study overall: Each donor's CD4 naive and CD4 memory cells filled three plates apiece, CD8 naive two, and CD8 memory one. Study-wide results and limits: Around 5% was the fraction of naive CD4 clonotypes found shared across a few donors.

Concerning this clone: Its specificity is unknown.

Only Caucasian adults living in Nashville, Tennessee made up the donor group. The CDR3 sequence is 12 residues long. The V end was cut by 2 bases, the J end by 6 bases, with 8 bases between. CDR1 SNHLY and CDR2 FYNNEI come from the germline V gene. Running of the assay took place at deep level. The assay was immunoSEQ multiplex PCR, and TCRdb's table has in-frame clones only and misses some. In the table there are under 200,000 clones, roughly 93% of which are singletons. This sequence joins TRBV2 and TRBJ2-7, with D possibly TRBD2 on 5 matching bases. Sequenced sample: naive CD4+ T cells sorted from blood. Subset of the sample: CD45RA+ positively selected. The clonotype originates from a woman aged 30 to 39 in good health. CDR3 DNA: TGTGCCAGCAGTGAAAGGGAGCCCGAGCAGTACTTC. Amino acids: CASSEREPEQYF.